Reported below is one TCR beta chain. In the authors' methods: With immunoSEQ giving junction-only sequences and no quality scores, filtering differed. Assay used: immunoSEQ multiplex PCR; TCRdb lists only in-frame clones, some missing. V, J and clone size are taken as reported in that table, and D and trimming were inferred from the DNA itself. The profile shows about 1 million clones, 60% to 80% of them singletons. These data originate in a study of shared clonotypes between healthy human individuals. V lost 1 base to trimming and J lost 9 bases, with 19 bases between them. The germline gives CDR1 SGHDN, CDR2 FVKESK. The CDR3 sequence is 16 residues long.

This sequence originates from a man aged 18-30 years in good health. The sequenced sample was memory CD4+ T cells sorted from blood. Subset of the sample: CD45RA-negative fraction. The chain recombines TRBV14 with TRBJ2-1; possible D gene TRBD1, 5 bases. This chain's CDR3 is CASSQGYQGPGGEQFF. DNA for the CDR3: TGTGCCAGCAGCCAAGGTTATCAGGGCCCTGGTGGTGAGCAGTTCTTC.